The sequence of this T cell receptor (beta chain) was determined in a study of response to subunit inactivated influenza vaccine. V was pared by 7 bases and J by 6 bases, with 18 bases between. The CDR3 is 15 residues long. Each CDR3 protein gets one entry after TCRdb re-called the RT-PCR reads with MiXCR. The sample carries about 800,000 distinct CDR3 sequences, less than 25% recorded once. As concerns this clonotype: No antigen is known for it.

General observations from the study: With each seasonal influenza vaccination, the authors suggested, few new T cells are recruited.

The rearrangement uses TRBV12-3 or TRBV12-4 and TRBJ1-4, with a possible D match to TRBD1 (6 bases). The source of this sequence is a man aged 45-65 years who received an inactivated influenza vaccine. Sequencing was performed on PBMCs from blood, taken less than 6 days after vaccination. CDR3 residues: CASKPSGAPDEKLFF. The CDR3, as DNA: TGTGCCAGCAAACCTTCAGGGGCTCCGGATGAAAAACTGTTTTTT.